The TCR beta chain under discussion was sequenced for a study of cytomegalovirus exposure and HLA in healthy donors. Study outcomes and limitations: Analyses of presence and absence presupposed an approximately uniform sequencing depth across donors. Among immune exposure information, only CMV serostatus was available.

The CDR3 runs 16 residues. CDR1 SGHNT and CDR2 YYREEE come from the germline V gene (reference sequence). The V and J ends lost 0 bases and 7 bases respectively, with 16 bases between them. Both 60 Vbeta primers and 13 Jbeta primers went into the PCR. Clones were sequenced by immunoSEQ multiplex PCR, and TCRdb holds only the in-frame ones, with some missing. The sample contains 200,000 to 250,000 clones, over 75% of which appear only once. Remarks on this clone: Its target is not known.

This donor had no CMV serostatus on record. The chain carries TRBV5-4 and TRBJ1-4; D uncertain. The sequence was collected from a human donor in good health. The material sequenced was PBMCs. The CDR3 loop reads CASSLASPGSSEKLFF. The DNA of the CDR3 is TGTGCCAGCAGCTTGGCGTCGCCGGGTTCTTCTGAAAAACTGTTTTTT.